This TCR beta chain was found in a study of technical replicates of blood from a few donors. Germline V lookup: CDR1 SEHNR, CDR2 FQNEAQ (reference sequence). Trimming took 5 bases from V and 6 from J, leaving 9 bases between them. The CDR3 has 12 amino acids. Clones were sequenced by immunoSEQ multiplex PCR, and TCRdb holds only the in-frame ones, with some missing. Seen here are 80,000 or so clones, 94% observed once, and the top ten hold 0.38%. This clonotype originated in a human donor in good health. The chain joins TRBV7-9 to TRBJ2-3; unclear D gene. The source material was T cells isolated from PBMCs. CDR3 sequence: CASSTQADTQYF. CDR3 bases: TGTGCCAGCAGCACCCAGGCGGATACGCAGTATTTT.